This T cell receptor (beta chain) was sequenced for a study of T cell responses to AZD1222 COVID-19 vaccine. Here immunoSEQ multiplex PCR was the method, and the copy in TCRdb shows in-frame clones only, minus some. The top ten clones hold 9.4% of a sample with more than 90,000 clones, roughly four fifths of them seen once. This CDR3 is built from 15 residues. Germline V gene data show CDR1 as MNHNY and CDR2 as SVGAGI (reference sequence). V was pared by 6 bases and J by 0 bases, with 15 bases between. A remark on this clone: No antigen is known for it.

Study-level results: Repertoire collection took place solely once the T cell response had peaked. The donor cohort was predominantly white British with a female majority, and clonal diversity may have been underestimated.

Sequencing was performed on peripheral blood, taken on day 0 of AZD1222 vaccination. The clonotype originates from an adult in good health. The rearrangement joins TRBV6-6 to TRBJ2-7, with D maybe TRBD1 (6 bases). CDR3 nucleotides: TGTGCCAGCAGGGCGCACAGGGTTAACTCCTACGAGCAGTACTTC. Residues: CASRAHRVNSYEQYF.